The sample holds a few counts of the clone carrying this T cell receptor (beta chain). What it recognizes is unknown. Purity above 95% was achieved in all sorted populations. The whole isolated RNA underwent reverse transcription, so sequencing captured expressed TCRB transcripts. Profiling relied on immunoSEQ multiplex PCR, and the TCRdb table lists in-frame clones only, not all of them. Among roughly 250,000 clones listed, about a fifth were seen once. The CDR3 runs to 14 residues. Germline V gene sequence: CDR1 MNHEY, CDR2 SVGAGI. V was shortened by 2 bases and J by 6 bases, with 14 bases between the two germline ends. These data are taken from a study of beta chain features in type 1 diabetes. The overall study: Comparable age, gender and cell yields were observed in patients relative to healthy donors.

Study findings and constraints: Any HLA effect on TCRB rearrangement was left unresolved by small sub-analyses. Among patients, naive, central memory and Treg TCRB repertoires appeared more similar than among healthy donors. Significant though moderate, a shortening of TCRB CDR3s appeared in all four CD4+ subsets of Type 1 diabetes patients.

Sequences were obtained from naive CD4+ T cells from blood. The clonotype was recovered from a woman aged 40-49 years with type 1 diabetes. The gene calls are TRBV6-5 and TRBJ2-7, with TRBD1 as a possible D gene (6 bases). The CDR3 region has the DNA TGTGCCAGCAGTTACGGGCAGGGGATCGGCGAGCAGTACTTC. Translating gives CASSYGQGIGEQYF.